Following are 18 T cell receptor beta chains from one sample sequenced in a study of early T cells in non-severe SARS-CoV-2 infection. One entry per CDR3 protein results from TCRdb running MiXCR on the 5' RACE reads. This table holds more than 75,000 distinct CDR3 sequences, around 14% found once. The sample comprised whole blood. The receptor source for this set is an adult who was a healthcare worker with PCR-confirmed SARS-CoV-2 infection or an uninfected control (not recorded which).

This clonotype was seen more than once but under ten times. The genes are TRBV6-6 and TRBJ1-5; D not certain. V shed 2 bases and J shed 0 bases, with 8 bases lying between them. CDR1 MNHNY and CDR2 SVGAGI come from the germline V gene (reference sequence). The CDR3 contains 15 residues. The DNA of the CDR3 is TGTGCCAGCAGTTACGCGGGAAATAGCAATCAGCCCCAGCATTTT. This sequence encodes CASSYAGNSNQPQHF.

This chain links TRBV7-2 with TRBJ1-1; D gene ambiguous. Germline CDR1 and CDR2: SGHTA and FQGNSA. Trimming stripped 1 base from V and 3 bases from J, with 9 bases between. This CDR3 is 14 amino acids long. The CDR3 protein is CASSLVVIDTEAFF. CDR3 sequence (DNA): TGTGCCAGCAGCTTAGTGGTGATAGACACTGAAGCTTTCTTT.

The V and J genes are TRBV24-1 and TRBJ2-3; D uncertain. The CDR3 has 16 amino acids. The germline V gene has CDR1 KGHDR and CDR2 SFDVKD. V lost 2 bases to trimming and J lost 6 bases, with 17 bases between them. In DNA form, the CDR3 reads TGTGCCACCAGTGATTCTCGTCTGGGCAGTGGCGATACGCAGTATTTT. Protein sequence: CATSDSRLGSGDTQYF.

This clonotype was picked up many times. The chain couples TRBV20-1 to TRBJ1-1, with D possibly being TRBD1 (5 bases). The CDR3 extends over 12 amino acids. Germline V gene lookup returns CDR1 DFQATT and CDR2 SNEGSKA (reference sequence). Trimming shortened V by 7 bases and J by 0 bases, and 9 bases separated the two germline ends. CDR3 coding DNA: TGCAGTGTACAGGCCTTGAACACTGAAGCTTTCTTT. It yields the protein CSVQALNTEAFF.

The rearrangement links TRBV7-9 to TRBJ2-1; no clear D. Germline loops: CDR1 SEHNR, CDR2 FQNEAQ (reference sequence). The CDR3 has 12 residues. Trimming cost V 3 bases and J 6 bases, with 6 bases left between them. The DNA for the CDR3 is TGTGCCAGCAGCTTTTCCGGCAATGAGCAGTTCTTC. This encodes CASSFSGNEQFF.

The genes are TRBV6-5 and TRBJ2-4; D possibly uses TRBD1 or TRBD2 (5 bases each). V was shortened by 2 bases and J by 9 bases, with 23 bases between the two germline ends. CDR1 and CDR2 (germline): MNHEY, SVGAGI. CDR3 length equals 17 residues. CDR3 loop: CASSYKIGTEKHPIQYF. The CDR3 DNA is TGTGCCAGCAGTTACAAAATTGGGACGGAGAAGCACCCCATTCAGTACTTC.

On this clonotype itself: This sequence may be a read error, since a much larger clone differs from it by one base. This sequence joins TRBV9 and TRBJ1-6, with 7 bases identical to TRBD1. In germline, CDR1 is SGDLS, CDR2 YYNGEE. The CDR3 contains 15 residues. The CDR3 coding sequence is TGTGCCAGCACGAATAAACCCAGGGGGAATTCATCCCTCCACTTT. Protein sequence: CASTNKPRGNSSLHF. Using reference TRBV9 and TRBJ1-6 for the parts outside the CDR3, the full variable domain is DSGVTQTPKHLITATGQRVTLRCSPRSGDLSVYWYQQSLDQGLQFLIQYYNGEERAKGNILERFSAQQFPDLHSELNLSSLELGDSALYFCASTNKPRGNSSLHFGNGTRLTVT.

V and J are TRBV5-1 and TRBJ1-1; the match to TRBD1 covers 7 bases. V shed 5 bases, J shed 4 bases, and the junction held 11 bases outside the gene matches. Germline V CDR1 and CDR2: SGHRS, YFSETQ. The CDR3 runs to 15 residues. DNA of the CDR3: TGCGCCAGCAGTCCGTTCGACAGGGCTAGCACTGAAGCTTTCTTT. It codes for CASSPFDRASTEAFF.

This clonotype was counted only a few times. The V call is TRBV18, the J call TRBJ1-1, with D unresolved. The CDR3 covers 13 residues. V was cut by 3 bases and J by 1 base, with 6 bases left in between. Germline-derived CDR1 and CDR2 are KGHSH and LQKENI. The CDR3 DNA reads as TGTGCCAGCTCACCGCAGGCGAACACTGAAGCTTTCTTT. Protein product: CASSPQANTEAFF.

V gene TRBV10-3 combines with J gene TRBJ2-7; TRBD1 agrees at 11 bases. Unmatched junction bases numbered 6, after V lost 9 bases and J lost 5 bases. This CDR3 is built from 13 residues. Germline V lookup: CDR1 ENHRY, CDR2 SYGVKD. The DNA of the CDR3 is TGTGCCATTAGACCGGGACAGGGGGACGAGCAGTACTTC. Translating gives CAIRPGQGDEQYF.

The gene calls are TRBV29-1 and TRBJ2-1; D may be TRBD2 (5 bases). Germline CDR1 SQVTM, CDR2 ANQGSEA. V shed 8 bases and J shed 3 bases, with 14 bases lying between them. The CDR3 consists of 13 residues. CDR3 nucleotides: TGCAGCATATTCGGACTTGACTACAATGAGCAGTTCTTC. Amino acids: CSIFGLDYNEQFF.

This sequence joins TRBV3-1 and TRBJ1-1; the D gene is possibly TRBD1 (6 bases). The CDR3 length is 16 residues. Germline V CDR1 and CDR2: LGHDT, YNNKEL (reference sequence). With 2 bases removed from V and 6 bases from J, the gap between germline ends came to 19 bases. The CDR3 DNA reads TGTGCCAGCAGCCAAACGCCTAGGGGGGCGGTTCCTGAAGCTTTCTTT. Residues: CASSQTPRGAVPEAFF.

This clonotype was detected a few times. This chain uses TRBV6-1 with TRBJ2-6, with D unresolved. Germline CDR1 and CDR2: MNHNS and SASEGT. With 2 bases removed from V and 14 bases from J, the gap between germline ends came to 13 bases. The CDR3 totals 13 residues. In DNA, the CDR3 is TGTGCCAGCAGTGAAATTATTTCAGGCATCCTGACTTTC. This codes for CASSEIISGILTF.

A remark on this clonotype: Since a much larger clone is just one base distant, this may be a read error. CDR3 residues: CACSYSNRRFVAFF. CDR3 DNA: TGTGCCTGCAGCTACAGTAATCGGAGGTTTGTAGCTTTCTTT. The rearrangement links TRBV5-4 to TRBJ1-1; D is unclear. The germline V gene has CDR1 SGHNT and CDR2 YYREEE (reference sequence). CDR3 length: 14 residues.

This sequence joins TRBV11-2 and TRBJ2-1; D possibly corresponds to TRBD1 (5 bases). CDR1 and CDR2 from the germline V gene are SGHAT and FQNNGV. V lost 5 bases to trimming and J lost 10 bases, with 9 bases between them. The CDR3 runs to 11 residues. The CDR3 DNA sequence: TGTGCCAGCAGCACAGGACCCGAGCAGTTCTTC. Translation gives CASSTGPEQFF.

This clonotype was seen many times. The chain combines TRBV5-1 with TRBJ2-5; D gene uncertain. The CDR3 length is 14 residues. The V gene lost 0 bases and the J gene lost 0 bases, with 6 bases spanning the gap. Germline values: CDR1 SGHRS, CDR2 YFSETQ. The CDR3 region is CASSLGRYQETQYF. The CDR3 nucleotides are TGCGCCAGCAGCTTGGGCAGGTACCAAGAGACCCAGTACTTC.

This clonotype has a count of ten or more. Here the CDR3 reads CASSWSSNSPLHF. The DNA of the CDR3 is TGTGCCAGCAGTTGGAGTTCAAATTCACCCCTCCACTTT. The chain has TRBV6-2 or TRBV6-3 and TRBJ1-6; D not certain. Germline assignment: CDR1 MNHEY and CDR2 SVGEGT. The V end lost 4 bases, the J end lost 7 bases, and 8 bases lay between the germline ends. This CDR3 is built from 13 residues.

This clonotype showed up many times. V usage is TRBV12-3 or TRBV12-4 and J usage is TRBJ1-1; TRBD1 aligns across 7 bases. This CDR3 has 14 residues. V shed 6 bases, J shed 0 bases, and the junction held 4 bases outside the gene matches. The CDR3 nucleotides are TGTGCCAGCAGCCCGACAGGGATGAACACTGAAGCTTTCTTT. Translation: CASSPTGMNTEAFF.